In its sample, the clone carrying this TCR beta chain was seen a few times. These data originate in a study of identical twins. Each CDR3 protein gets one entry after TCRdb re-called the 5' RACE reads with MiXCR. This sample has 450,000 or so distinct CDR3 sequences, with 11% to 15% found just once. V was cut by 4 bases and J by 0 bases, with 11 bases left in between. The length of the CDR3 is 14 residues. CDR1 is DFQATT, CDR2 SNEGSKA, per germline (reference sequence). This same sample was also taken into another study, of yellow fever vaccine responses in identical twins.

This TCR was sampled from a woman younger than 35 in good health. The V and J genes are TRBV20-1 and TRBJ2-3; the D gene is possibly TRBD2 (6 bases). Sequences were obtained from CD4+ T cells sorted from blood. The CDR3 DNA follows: TGCAGTGCTACCCGGGCGGGGAGCACAGATACGCAGTATTTT. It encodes CSATRAGSTDTQYF.